These 15 T cell receptor beta chains came from one sample sequenced in a study of blood T cell repertoires in COVID-19. Clones were sequenced by immunoSEQ multiplex PCR, and TCRdb holds only the in-frame ones, with some missing. The sample records approximately 46,000 clones, around 88% being singletons. Material: peripheral blood. These receptor sequences come from a human donor in a cohort sampled during active COVID-19.

The rearrangement links TRBV2 to TRBJ1-1; TRBD1 aligns across 8 bases. This CDR3 is built from 16 residues. Germline-derived CDR1 and CDR2 are SNHLY and FYNNEI. Trimming at V came to 3 bases and at J to 6 bases, leaving 12 bases not matched to a gene. CDR3 in amino acids: CASSDDYAGGMAEAFF. The CDR3 DNA is TGTGCCAGCAGTGATGACTACGCAGGGGGCATGGCTGAAGCTTTCTTT.

The V and J genes are TRBV19 and TRBJ1-2; D gene unclear. Looked up from germline, CDR1 is LNHDA and CDR2 is SQIVND (reference sequence). V was shortened by 5 bases and J by 5 bases, with 6 bases between the two germline ends. This CDR3 region has 11 residues. CDR3: CASSAIYGYTF. The CDR3 nucleotides read TGTGCCAGTAGTGCGATATATGGCTACACCTTC.

The chain combines TRBV11-2 with TRBJ1-6; TRBD1 agrees at 7 bases. Germline CDR1 reads SGHAT; CDR2 reads FQNNGV. V dropped 5 bases and J dropped 8; count of bases not matched to a gene: 3. The length of the CDR3 is 13 residues. The CDR3 sequence: CASSLDRDSPLHF. As DNA, the CDR3 is TGTGCCAGCAGCCTCGACAGGGATTCACCCCTCCACTTT.

The CDR3 DNA sequence: TGTGCCAGTAGTATATCCAGGACAGGGGGCGGCGAGCAGTACTTC. Translation gives CASSISRTGGGEQYF. This chain connects TRBV19 to TRBJ2-7; 11 bases match TRBD1. The CDR3 runs 15 residues. V lost 2 bases, J lost 6 bases, and 6 bases stayed unmatched. Germline V gene data show CDR1 as LNHDA and CDR2 as SQIVND (reference sequence).

CDR3 protein: CASSLRAGGPGDTQYF. Here the CDR3 DNA reads TGTGCCAGCAGCTTACGGGCGGGGGGGCCCGGAGATACGCAGTATTTT. V usage is TRBV7-2 and J usage is TRBJ2-3; 9 bases map to TRBD2. The junction had 8 bases not matched to a gene; V was cut back by 2 bases and J by 5 bases. CDR1 SGHTA and CDR2 FQGNSA come from the germline V gene. The CDR3 spans 16 residues.

This chain joins TRBV18 and TRBJ1-4, with 8 nucleotides matching TRBD1. CDR3 length equals 15 residues. Germline CDR1 reads KGHSH; CDR2 reads LQKENI. With 3 bases clipped from V and 7 bases from J, the junction kept 7 bases outside the gene matches. CDR3 sequence: CASSPSDRAGEKLFF. CDR3 in DNA: TGTGCCAGCTCACCTTCGGACAGGGCGGGTGAAAAACTGTTTTTT.

The chain uses TRBV28 and TRBJ2-7; D possibly corresponds to TRBD2 (6 bases). Germline CDR1 MDHEN, CDR2 SYDVKM. This CDR3 contains 16 residues. V was pared by 1 base and J by 4 bases, with 17 bases between. The chain's CDR3 is CASSLFRLVIPYEQYF. Here the CDR3 DNA reads TGTGCCAGCAGTTTATTCCGACTAGTTATCCCATACGAGCAGTACTTC.

The genes are TRBV6-2 or TRBV6-3 and TRBJ1-2; D is unresolved. Germline V gene data show CDR1 as MNHEY and CDR2 as SVGEGT. The CDR3 consists of 13 residues. V was cut by 2 bases and J by 8 bases, with 12 bases left in between. CDR3 DNA: TGTGCCAGCAGTTACGTCAGAATGGGCGGCTACACCTTC. Amino acids: CASSYVRMGGYTF.

In this sample, this clone turned up once. V usage is TRBV11-3 and J usage is TRBJ2-3, with 10 nucleotides matching TRBD1. V lost 4 bases and J lost 5; bases outside the gene matches: 9. CDR1 and CDR2 from the germline V gene are SGHNT and YENEEA. The CDR3 has 16 residues. The CDR3 sequence: CASSSSTGTGEDTQYF. The CDR3 bases are TGTGCCAGCAGCTCCTCAACCGGGACAGGGGAAGATACGCAGTATTTT.

The gene calls are TRBV2 and TRBJ1-1, with 7 bases that match TRBD1. The CDR3 is 14 amino acids. With V trimmed by 4 bases and J by 2 bases, 4 bases remained unmatched. The germline V gene has CDR1 SNHLY and CDR2 FYNNEI. The DNA of the CDR3 is TGTGCCAGCAGTGTATGGACAGGCAACACTGAAGCTTTCTTT. Translating gives CASSVWTGNTEAFF. The full variable domain, completed using reference TRBV2 and TRBJ1-1, is EPEVTQTPSHQVTQMGQEVILRCVPISNHLYFYWYRQILGQKVEFLVSFYNNEISEKSEIFDDQFSVERPDGSNFTLKIRSTKLEDSAMYFCASSVWTGNTEAFFGQGTRLTVV.

The V gene is TRBV7-2, the J gene TRBJ1-5; D might be TRBD1 (6 bases). Trimming shortened V by 3 bases and J by 0 bases, and 12 bases separated the two germline ends. This CDR3 contains 16 residues. Looked up from germline, CDR1 is SGHTA and CDR2 is FQGNSA. CDR3 sequence (DNA): TGTGCCAGCAGCTTGGGACAACTCTATAGCAATCAGCCCCAGCATTTT. Translating gives CASSLGQLYSNQPQHF.

The chain joins TRBV19 to TRBJ2-7; D is possibly TRBD1 (6 bases). V was cut by 2 bases and J by 2 bases, with 7 bases left in between. This CDR3 has 13 residues. Germline V gene data show CDR1 as LNHDA and CDR2 as SQIVND (reference sequence). CDR3 sequence (DNA): TGTGCCAGTAGTATAAACAGGGCCTACGAGCAGTACTTC. Translation: CASSINRAYEQYF.

A single count supports this clone. The V and J genes are TRBV5-1 and TRBJ1-2; possible D gene TRBD1, 5 bases. Germline V gene data show CDR1 as SGHRS and CDR2 as YFSETQ. This CDR3 is 15 amino acids long. V shed 3 bases and J shed 6 bases, with 18 bases lying between them. In DNA, the CDR3 is TGCGCCAGCAGCTCTGTGGGGGAGGGGATCGATGGCTACACCTTC. Translated: CASSSVGEGIDGYTF.

V gene TRBV5-1 combines with J gene TRBJ2-2; TRBD2 agrees at 11 bases. Germline CDR1 reads SGHRS; CDR2 reads YFSETQ. The V segment lost 2 bases and the J segment 5 bases; nucleotides outside the gene matches: 8. The CDR3 spans 17 residues. The CDR3 nucleotides are TGCGCCAGCAGCTTCAACTTAGCGGGGGGGCAAACCGGGGAGCTGTTTTTT. Protein sequence: CASSFNLAGGQTGELFF.

The V call is TRBV6-5, the J call TRBJ2-3; 7 bases agree with TRBD2. The CDR3 consists of 13 residues. V shed 10 bases and J 1 base; nucleotides not matched to a gene: 5. CDR1 MNHEY and CDR2 SVGAGI come from the germline V gene. The CDR3 is CATRAGGTDTQYF. The CDR3, as DNA: TGTGCCACTAGGGCGGGAGGCACAGATACGCAGTATTTT.